This T cell receptor (beta chain) was retrieved from a study of blood T cell repertoires in COVID-19. Study-wide context: PBMCs, B-cell-depleted T cells, or T cells were the source of the cDNA or gDNA that made up the material.

Original analysis: Using reference gene primer amplification, nucleated cell counts were estimated. This table comes from immunoSEQ multiplex PCR, and its TCRdb copy is limited to in-frame clones, with some not included. That table is the source of V, J and clone size, and D and trimming were worked out from the DNA. The table records about 170,000 clones, 70% to 90% of them present only once. Germline-derived CDR1 and CDR2 are KGHDR and SFDVKD. The CDR3 extends over 14 amino acids. Trimming took 4 bases from V and 8 from J; bases not matched to a gene: 9. It was during active infection that Seattle patients were enrolled and then longitudinally followed.

This receptor was obtained from a woman aged 80 or older with COVID-19, enrolled during active disease. Sequencing used peripheral blood. The rearrangement links TRBV24-1 to TRBJ1-2; 7 nucleotides align to TRBD1. CDR3 bases: TGTGCCACCAGTGACGAGAGACAGGGAGGAGGCTACACCTTC. It is translated as CATSDERQGGGYTF.